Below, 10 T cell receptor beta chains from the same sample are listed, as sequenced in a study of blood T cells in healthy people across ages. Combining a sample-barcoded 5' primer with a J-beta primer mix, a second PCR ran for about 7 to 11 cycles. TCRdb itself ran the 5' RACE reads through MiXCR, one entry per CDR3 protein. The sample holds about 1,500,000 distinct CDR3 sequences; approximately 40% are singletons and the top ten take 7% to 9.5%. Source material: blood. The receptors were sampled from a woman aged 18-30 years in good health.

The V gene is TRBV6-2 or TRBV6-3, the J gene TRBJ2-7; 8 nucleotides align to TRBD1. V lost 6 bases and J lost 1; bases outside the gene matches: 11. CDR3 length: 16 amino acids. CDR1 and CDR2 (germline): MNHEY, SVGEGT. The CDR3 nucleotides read TGTGCCAGCAGGAATCGACAGGGGTCCCGTTCCTACGAGCAGTACTTC. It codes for CASRNRQGSRSYEQYF.

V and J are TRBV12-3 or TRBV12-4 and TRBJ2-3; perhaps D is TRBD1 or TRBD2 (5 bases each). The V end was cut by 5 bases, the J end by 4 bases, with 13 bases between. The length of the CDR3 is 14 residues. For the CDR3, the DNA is TGTGCCAGCAGTGCCCGGGACGGAGCAGATACGCAGTATTTT. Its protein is CASSARDGADTQYF.

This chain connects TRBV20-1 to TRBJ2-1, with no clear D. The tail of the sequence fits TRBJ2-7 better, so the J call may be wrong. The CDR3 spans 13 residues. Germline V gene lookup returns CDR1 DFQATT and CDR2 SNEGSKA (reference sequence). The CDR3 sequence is CSAHRALYNEQYF. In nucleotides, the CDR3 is TGCAGTGCCCACCGGGCCCTATACAATGAGCAGTACTTC.

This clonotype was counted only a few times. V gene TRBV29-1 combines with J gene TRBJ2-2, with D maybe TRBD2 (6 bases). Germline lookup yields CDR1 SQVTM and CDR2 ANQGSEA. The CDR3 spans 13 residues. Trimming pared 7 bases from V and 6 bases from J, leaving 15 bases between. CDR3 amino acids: CSGGGTGAGELFF. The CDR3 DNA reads TGCAGCGGTGGGGGGACGGGTGCCGGGGAGCTGTTTTTT.

CDR3 in DNA: TGCAGTGCTCCTGGGGGGACTAGCGGGACTAATACGCAGTATTTT. As protein: CSAPGGTSGTNTQYF. This chain connects TRBV20-1 to TRBJ2-3; TRBD2 matches at 13 bases. In germline, CDR1 is DFQATT, CDR2 SNEGSKA (reference sequence). The V and J ends lost 5 bases and 7 bases, in that order; junction bases with no gene match: 9. There are 15 residues in the CDR3.

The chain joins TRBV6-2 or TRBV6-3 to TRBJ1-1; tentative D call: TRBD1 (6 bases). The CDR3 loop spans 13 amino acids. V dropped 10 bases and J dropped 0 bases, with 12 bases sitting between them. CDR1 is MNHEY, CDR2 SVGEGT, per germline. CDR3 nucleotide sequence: TGTGCCACAAGGACAGCATTGAACACTGAAGCTTTCTTT. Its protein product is CATRTALNTEAFF.

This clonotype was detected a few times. The CDR3 region has the DNA TGTGCCAGCTCACCCGGGACAGCGTGGATGGAATTGAGGCAAGAGACCCAGTACTTC. It specifies CASSPGTAWMELRQETQYF. The chain links TRBV18 to TRBJ2-5, with 7 bases aligning to TRBD1. V was pared by 3 bases and J by 2 bases, with 18 bases of the junction left unmatched. Germline assignment: CDR1 KGHSH and CDR2 LQKENI. This CDR3 is 19 amino acids long.

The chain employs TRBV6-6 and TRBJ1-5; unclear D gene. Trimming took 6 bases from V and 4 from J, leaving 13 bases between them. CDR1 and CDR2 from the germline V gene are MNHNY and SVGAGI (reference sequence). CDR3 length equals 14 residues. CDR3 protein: CASSLGKENQPQHF. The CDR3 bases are TGTGCCAGCAGCCTGGGGAAAGAAAATCAGCCCCAGCATTTT.

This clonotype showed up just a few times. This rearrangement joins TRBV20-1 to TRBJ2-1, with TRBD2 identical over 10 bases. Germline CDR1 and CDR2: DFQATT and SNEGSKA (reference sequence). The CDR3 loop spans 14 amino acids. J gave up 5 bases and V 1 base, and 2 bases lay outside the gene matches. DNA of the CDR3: TGCAGTGCTAGAGGGACTAGCGGAAACAATGAGCAGTTCTTC. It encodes CSARGTSGNNEQFF.

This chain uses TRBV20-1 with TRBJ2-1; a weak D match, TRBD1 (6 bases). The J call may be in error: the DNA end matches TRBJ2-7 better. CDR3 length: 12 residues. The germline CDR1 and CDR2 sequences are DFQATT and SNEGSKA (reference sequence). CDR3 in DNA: TGCAGTGCGGACCGGGACACCAATGAGCAGTACTTC. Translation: CSADRDTNEQYF.